The T cell receptor beta chain under discussion was sequenced for a study of GPR56 and killer-like receptors on CD4 memory cells (dated by TCRdb to the late 2010s). Background for the entire study: According to the study's proposal, human CD4+ memory T-cell differentiation and cytokine production potential are marked by the progressive acquisition of KLRB1, KLRG1, GPR56 and then KLRF1. The healthy blood donors were described in the study as age-matched to the liver disease patients, whose median age was about 68 years. The paper's findings and limits, for the study overall: Clonal frequency was low in the marker-negative population and increased progressively along the proposed pathway, with TCRbeta diversity decreasing accordingly. Rather than covering full repertoires, the diversity and similarity analyses were limited to the 100 most expanded clones in each population. The clones that dominated late populations 4 and 5 were also present in early populations 1 and 2, and the authors interpreted this finding as evidence for linear differentiation. TCR repertoire overlap was especially strong between late populations 4 and 5, and population 3 also partly overlapped.

Instrument used: Illumina HiSeq 2500. To build sequencing libraries, a previously published PCR protocol was used to amplify the recombined TCRbeta locus. In the authors' own workflow: Reads whose average quality score was below 30 were removed, and the reads that remained were processed with IMSEQ. Vbeta gene, Jbeta gene and CDR3 amino acid sequence were used to define clonotypes. Repertoire overlap between populations was quantified with the Morisita-Horn index computed on the top 100 expanded clones. Clonal diversity was assessed with Rényi diversity profiles calculated on the top 100 expanded clones. With the reads reprocessed by TCRdb, a single entry stands for each CDR3 protein sequence and no DNA is reported. The V and J calls shown here were made by TCRdb, not taken from the authors' results. The sample's table lists a count of more than 2,000 distinct CDR3 sequences. The ten largest clones add up to just over 4% of the sample.

A remark on this clonotype: Its antigen remains unidentified.

Prior to TCRbeta sequencing, five KLR/GPR56-defined CD4+ populations were enriched by fluorescence-activated cell sorting. To test whether memory differentiation follows a linear pathway, the researchers sequenced TCRbeta repertoires from five CD4+ T-cell subsets, each defined by expression of KLRB1, KLRG1, GPR56 and KLRF1. TCR-sequenced cells came from peripheral blood of healthy control individuals, reported as five donors in the TCRbeta analysis figure. The researchers collected heparinized peripheral blood and processed every sample within one hour of retrieval. To isolate peripheral blood mononuclear cells, blood was diluted 1:2 in PBS and put through Biocoll density gradient centrifugation at room temperature. Before flow sorting, freshly isolated PBMCs underwent magnetic sorting with anti-CD4 MicroBeads to enrich CD4+ T cells. A BD FACSAria II was used to sort CD4+ T cells enriched from PBMCs of healthy donors according to marker expression. Surface staining used anti-KLRB1 clone 191B8, anti-KLRF1 clone 4A4.D10 and anti-KLRG1 clone REA261 antibodies from Miltenyi Biotec.

Taken from cysteine to phenylalanine, the CDR3 has 14 residues. The DNA sequence is not available. CDR1 and CDR2 are read off the germline V gene as SNHLY and FYNNEI. This receptor was identified in a human donor in good health. The chain is made from TRBV2 and TRBJ2-1; absent DNA, TCRdb's TRBD2 call cannot be checked. The material sequenced was memory CD4+ T cells from blood. Here the CDR3 is given as CASRTSGNYNEQFF.